One and the same sample provided the 23 T cell receptor beta chains below, sequenced in a study of Ad26.COV2.S vaccination and SARS-CoV-2 variants. Here immunoSEQ multiplex PCR was the method, and the copy in TCRdb shows in-frame clones only, minus some. The sample contains approximately 400,000 clones, roughly 94% of which appear only once. Specimen: peripheral blood, collected after recovery from COVID-19. The receptor source for this set is a human donor who had recovered from COVID-19.

The chain links TRBV11-2 to TRBJ2-7; possibly TRBD1 or TRBD2 for D (5 bases each). The CDR3 runs 16 residues. The V gene lost 1 base and the J gene lost 5 bases, with 18 bases spanning the gap. From germline, CDR1 is SGHAT and CDR2 FQNNGV. The CDR3 bases are TGTGCCAGCAGCTTAGGTAATTTTGGCAGGGAGAACGAGCAGTACTTC. Residues: CASSLGNFGRENEQYF.

The rearrangement joins TRBV6-1 to TRBJ2-7, with a weak D call TRBD1 (5 bases). Trimming cost V 0 bases and J 0 bases, with 15 bases left between them. The CDR3 loop spans 17 amino acids. Germline V gene data show CDR1 as MNHNS and CDR2 as SASEGT. The CDR3 nucleotides read TGTGCCAGCAGTGAAGCGCTTCTGCAGGGTTACTCCTACGAGCAGTACTTC. This encodes CASSEALLQGYSYEQYF.

The chain carries TRBV2 and TRBJ2-7; D is undetermined. Germline V gives CDR1 SNHLY, CDR2 FYNNEI. This CDR3 has 13 residues. V shed 7 bases and J shed 3 bases, with 13 bases lying between them. The CDR3 DNA sequence: TGTGCCAGCACTCCCCCCGTAGTCTACGAGCAGTACTTC. Its protein is CASTPPVVYEQYF.

The V gene is TRBV3-1 (or the pseudogene TRBV3-2), the J gene TRBJ2-7; 11 bases match TRBD1. This CDR3 comprises 14 residues. Germline CDR1 LGHDT, CDR2 YNNKEL (reference sequence). V lost 4 bases to trimming and J lost 4 bases; unmatched junction nucleotides: 3. CDR3 sequence: CASSPGTGGYEQYF. DNA of the CDR3: TGTGCCAGCAGCCCCGGGACAGGGGGGTACGAGCAGTACTTC.

This clone was counted ten times or more. The chain links TRBV4-3 to TRBJ2-6; the D is unclear. V dropped 1 base and J dropped 3 bases, with 19 bases sitting between them. Germline V gene sequence: CDR1 LGHNA, CDR2 YSLEER. CDR3 length: 19 amino acids. The CDR3 loop reads CASSQGVALSNFGANVLTF. The CDR3 DNA reads TGCGCCAGCAGCCAAGGGGTGGCCCTAAGCAATTTTGGGGCCAACGTCCTGACTTTC.

The chain combines TRBV19 with TRBJ1-5, with a tentative D call TRBD1 (6 bases). V lost 8 bases and J 1 base, leaving 18 bases between the germline ends. CDR1 is LNHDA, CDR2 SQIVND, per germline (reference sequence). This CDR3 has 16 residues. CDR3 amino acids: CASSSPGGLSNQPQHF. CDR3 nucleotides: TGTGCCAGTTCCTCCCCCGGGGGGCTGAGCAATCAGCCCCAGCATTTT.

A few counts support this clone. This sequence joins TRBV6-5 and TRBJ1-1; no clear D. The CDR3 runs 11 residues. V dropped 2 bases and J dropped 6 bases, with 4 bases sitting between them. Germline V CDR1 and CDR2: MNHEY, SVGAGI. CDR3 DNA: TGTGCCAGCAGTTACGGCCCTGAAGCTTTCTTT. Translating it yields CASSYGPEAFF.

The chain joins TRBV5-4 to TRBJ1-2; D perhaps matches TRBD1 (6 bases). CDR1 and CDR2 (germline): SGHNT, YYREEE (reference sequence). V was clipped by 7 bases and J by 8 bases, with 24 bases between them. The CDR3 has 15 amino acids. The CDR3 here is CASLDGGQTTYGYTF. CDR3 nucleotide sequence: TGTGCCAGCCTAGACGGGGGGCAGACCACTTACGGCTACACCTTC. The full variable domain, with the rest looked up from reference TRBV5-4 and TRBJ1-2, is ETGVTQSPTHLIKTRGQQVTLRCSSQSGHNTVSWYQQALGQGPQFIFQYYREEENGRGNFPPRFSGLQFPNYSSELNVNALELDDSALYLCASLDGGQTTYGYTFGSGTRLTVV.

The chain couples TRBV5-1 to TRBJ2-2; 7 bases fit TRBD1. After removal of 2 bases from V and 1 base from J, the junction contained 8 bases not matched to a gene. This CDR3 comprises 17 residues. The germline V gene encodes CDR1 SGHRS and CDR2 YFSETQ. CDR3 nucleotide sequence: TGCGCCAGCAGCTTTTATGGGGGACAGCTGAACACCGGGGAGCTGTTTTTT. Protein sequence: CASSFYGGQLNTGELFF.

This chain uses TRBV7-9 with TRBJ2-1, with TRBD2 matching over 8 bases. CDR1 is SEHNR, CDR2 FQNEAQ, per germline (reference sequence). This CDR3 comprises 16 residues. Trimming at V came to 5 bases and at J to 4 bases, leaving 10 bases not matched to a gene. The CDR3 sequence is CASSLSGTSGYNEQFF. CDR3 coding DNA: TGTGCCAGCAGCCTAAGTGGTACTAGCGGATACAATGAGCAGTTCTTC.

V and J are TRBV4-1 and TRBJ1-2; 9 bases agree with TRBD1. The CDR3 is made up of 18 amino acids. In germline, CDR1 is MGHRA, CDR2 YSYEKL. V dropped 4 bases and J dropped 4; count of bases not matched to a gene: 16. CDR3 residues: CASSRDRAPSARGYGYTF. The CDR3 coding sequence is TGCGCCAGCAGCCGGGACAGGGCGCCTTCGGCGAGGGGCTATGGCTACACCTTC.

The chain is built from TRBV5-1 and TRBJ1-6; D not certain. Trimming left V 4 bases short and J 4 bases short, with 12 bases between. CDR1 is SGHRS and CDR2 is YFSETQ in the germline V gene. The CDR3 totals 15 residues. The CDR3 nucleotides are TGCGCCAGCAGCGAGAATTCTGGGTATAATTCACCCCTCCACTTT. It codes for CASSENSGYNSPLHF.

The chain links TRBV18 to TRBJ2-1; no clear D. The CDR3 totals 16 residues. V lost 3 bases to trimming and J lost 4 bases, with 16 bases between them. Germline V gene data show CDR1 as KGHSH and CDR2 as LQKENI. CDR3 loop: CASSPKAEQPYNEQFF. CDR3 nucleotide sequence: TGTGCCAGCTCACCGAAGGCGGAACAACCTTACAATGAGCAGTTCTTC.

The chain joins TRBV9 to TRBJ1-2; TRBD1 agrees at 8 bases. The CDR3 is 17 residues long. With 0 bases clipped from V and 8 bases from J, the junction kept 15 bases outside the gene matches. Germline lookup yields CDR1 SGDLS and CDR2 YYNGEE. The CDR3 DNA follows: TGTGCCAGCAGCGTAGCTAGGACAGGGAGGACAACGGGAGGCTACACCTTC. Its protein product is CASSVARTGRTTGGYTF.

This chain joins TRBV9 and TRBJ1-6, with D unresolved. The CDR3 covers 15 residues. Trimming stripped 3 bases from V and 7 bases from J, with 14 bases between. Germline loops: CDR1 SGDLS, CDR2 YYNGEE. CDR3 DNA sequence: TGTGCCAGCAGCGCTGAGGGTGCTTTAAATTCACCCCTCCACTTT. This translates into CASSAEGALNSPLHF.

The J gene is TRBJ2-5, the V gene TRBV27; 9 positions agree with TRBD1. Germline V gene data show CDR1 as MNHEY and CDR2 as SMNVEV (reference sequence). The CDR3 spans 14 residues. The J segment lost 4 bases and the V segment lost 5 bases, leaving 5 bases of the junction unmatched. CDR3 DNA: TGTGCCAGCAGTCCACGACAGGGGGGAGAGACCCAGTACTTC. This translates into CASSPRQGGETQYF.

The chain has TRBV15 and TRBJ1-2; D is possibly TRBD1 (6 bases). CDR3 length: 15 amino acids. Germline CDR1 LNHNV, CDR2 YYDKDF (reference sequence). Deletions cut 3 bases from V and 4 bases from J, with 15 bases between. CDR3 loop: CATSSRGRSVYGYTF. The CDR3 bases are TGTGCCACCAGCAGCAGGGGACGGTCGGTCTATGGCTACACCTTC. Full variable domain (rest looked up from reference TRBV15 and TRBJ1-2): DAMVIQNPRYQVTQFGKPVTLSCSQTLNHNVMYWYQQKSSQAPKLLFHYYDKDFNNEADTPDNFQSRRPNTSFCFLDIRSPGLGDTAMYLCATSSRGRSVYGYTFGSGTRLTVV.

V is TRBV19 and J is TRBJ2-3; 12 nucleotides align to TRBD2. With V trimmed by 7 bases and J by 2 bases, 19 bases remained unmatched. The length of the CDR3 is 20 residues. Germline V lookup: CDR1 LNHDA, CDR2 SQIVND (reference sequence). In DNA, the CDR3 is TGTGCCAGTAACCCTAGCGGGGGGGCCAATTTGATGGTACACACAGATACGCAGTATTTT. Its translation is CASNPSGGANLMVHTDTQYF.

The V and J genes are TRBV4-3 and TRBJ1-3; 9 nucleotides match TRBD1. Germline-derived CDR1 and CDR2 are LGHNA and YSLEER. The CDR3 contains 14 residues. The junction had 8 bases not matched to a gene; V was cut back by 6 bases and J by 8 bases. In DNA, the CDR3 is TGCGCCAGCAGACGGGACAGGGAATTAGACACCATATATTTT. It codes for CASRRDRELDTIYF.

The V gene is TRBV7-7, the J gene TRBJ2-1, with 10 bases matching TRBD2. The length of the CDR3 is 15 residues. J lost 9 bases, V lost 2 bases, and 7 bases had no gene match. Germline CDR1 reads SSHAT; CDR2 reads FNYEAQ (reference sequence). The CDR3 DNA reads as TGTGCCAGCAGCTTATCGAGCGGGGGGGGCAGTGAGCAGTTCTTC. Residues: CASSLSSGGGSEQFF.

This clone was observed once. V and J are TRBV10-2 and TRBJ2-2; D call uncertain. CDR1 and CDR2 from the germline V gene are WSHSY and SAAADI. The CDR3 totals 17 residues. The germline V and J ends were trimmed by 3 bases and 2 bases, with 16 bases remaining between them. The CDR3 DNA follows: TGCGCCAGCAGTGATTTACCGTGGCGGAGTAACACCGGGGAGCTGTTTTTT. Residues: CASSDLPWRSNTGELFF.

The V and J genes are TRBV25-1 and TRBJ2-7; possibly TRBD1 or TRBD2 for D (5 bases each). Looked up from germline, CDR1 is MGHDK and CDR2 is SYGVNS. This CDR3 has 14 amino acids. Trimming left V 6 bases short and J 6 bases short, with 18 bases between. CDR3 DNA sequence: TGTGCCAGCAGCACTTGGGACGGAACGGCCGAGCAGTACTTC. Protein sequence: CASSTWDGTAEQYF.

The V call is TRBV5-4, the J call TRBJ1-1, with TRBD1 matching over 7 bases. This CDR3 comprises 15 residues. Trimming cost V 3 bases and J 1 base; bases outside gene matches: 6. Germline V gives CDR1 SGHNT, CDR2 YYREEE (reference sequence). The CDR3 DNA reads as TGTGCCAGCAGCTCAAGTAGGGGGCAGAACACTGAAGCTTTCTTT. Translated: CASSSSRGQNTEAFF.